This TCR beta chain was found in a study of CD8 T cells in Susac syndrome. Sequencing of TCR beta was carried out in blood CD8+ and CD4+ T cells. The ends were cut back, 0 bases at V and 3 bases at J, with 8 bases in the middle. Germline lookup yields CDR1 SGHTA and CDR2 FQGNSA. This CDR3 is 15 amino acids long. Reverse transcription of roughly 0.45 to 1 ug RNA was performed with random hexamers. Amplification of TCR beta CDR3 used immunoSEQ multiplex PCR across 54 Vbeta and 13 Jbeta. Each CDR3 protein gets one entry after TCRdb re-called the immunoSEQ multiplex PCR reads with MiXCR. The repertoire includes about 190,000 distinct CDR3 sequences, roughly 92% of them detected once, and 0.1% sits in the top ten.

The clonotype was recovered from a human donor in good health. Sequenced: CD4+ T cells from PBMCs. The V call is TRBV7-2, the J call TRBJ2-2, with D unclear. The CDR3 DNA sequence: TGTGCCAGCAGCTTAGCACCCGGGCACACCGGGGAGCTGTTTTTT. Translation gives CASSLAPGHTGELFF.